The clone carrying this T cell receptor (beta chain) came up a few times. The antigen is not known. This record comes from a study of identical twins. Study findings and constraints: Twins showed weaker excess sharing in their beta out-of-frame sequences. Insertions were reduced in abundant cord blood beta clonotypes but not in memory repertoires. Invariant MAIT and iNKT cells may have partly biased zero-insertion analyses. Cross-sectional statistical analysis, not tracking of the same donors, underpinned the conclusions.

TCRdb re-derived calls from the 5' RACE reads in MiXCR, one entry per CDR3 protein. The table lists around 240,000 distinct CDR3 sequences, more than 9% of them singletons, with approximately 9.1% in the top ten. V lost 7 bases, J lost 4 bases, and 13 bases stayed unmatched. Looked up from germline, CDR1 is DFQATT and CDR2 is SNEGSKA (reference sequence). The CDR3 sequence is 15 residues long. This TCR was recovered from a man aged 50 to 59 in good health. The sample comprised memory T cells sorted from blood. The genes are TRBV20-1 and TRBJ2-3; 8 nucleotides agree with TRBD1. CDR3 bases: TGCAGTGGCAGCAGTGTGCAGGGGGCATCAGATACGCAGTATTTT. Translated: CSGSSVQGASDTQYF.